This T cell receptor beta chain was retrieved from a study of cytomegalovirus exposure and HLA in healthy donors. Libraries were prepared by immunoSEQ multiplex PCR; TCRdb keeps only in-frame clonotypes and omits some of them. The sample contains 150,000 to 200,000 clones, around 96% of which appear only once. This CDR3 has 15 amino acids. V gave up 5 bases and J gave up 7 bases, with 18 bases separating them. Germline assignment: CDR1 LNHDA and CDR2 SQIVND (reference sequence). The specimen was PBMCs. The clonotype comes from a woman between 18 and 29 years old in good health and CMV-seronegative. The V and J genes are TRBV19 and TRBJ1-5, with a weak D call TRBD1 (5 bases). The CDR3: CASSAPEGRTQPQHF. The CDR3, as DNA: TGTGCCAGTAGTGCCCCGGAGGGGCGTACGCAGCCCCAGCATTTT. Drawing the rest from reference TRBV19 and TRBJ1-5, the complete variable domain is DGGITQSPKYLFRKEGQNVTLSCEQNLNHDAMYWYRQDPGQGLRLIYYSQIVNDFQKGDIAEGYSVSREKKESFPLTVTSAQKNPTAFYLCASSAPEGRTQPQHFGDGTRLSIL.